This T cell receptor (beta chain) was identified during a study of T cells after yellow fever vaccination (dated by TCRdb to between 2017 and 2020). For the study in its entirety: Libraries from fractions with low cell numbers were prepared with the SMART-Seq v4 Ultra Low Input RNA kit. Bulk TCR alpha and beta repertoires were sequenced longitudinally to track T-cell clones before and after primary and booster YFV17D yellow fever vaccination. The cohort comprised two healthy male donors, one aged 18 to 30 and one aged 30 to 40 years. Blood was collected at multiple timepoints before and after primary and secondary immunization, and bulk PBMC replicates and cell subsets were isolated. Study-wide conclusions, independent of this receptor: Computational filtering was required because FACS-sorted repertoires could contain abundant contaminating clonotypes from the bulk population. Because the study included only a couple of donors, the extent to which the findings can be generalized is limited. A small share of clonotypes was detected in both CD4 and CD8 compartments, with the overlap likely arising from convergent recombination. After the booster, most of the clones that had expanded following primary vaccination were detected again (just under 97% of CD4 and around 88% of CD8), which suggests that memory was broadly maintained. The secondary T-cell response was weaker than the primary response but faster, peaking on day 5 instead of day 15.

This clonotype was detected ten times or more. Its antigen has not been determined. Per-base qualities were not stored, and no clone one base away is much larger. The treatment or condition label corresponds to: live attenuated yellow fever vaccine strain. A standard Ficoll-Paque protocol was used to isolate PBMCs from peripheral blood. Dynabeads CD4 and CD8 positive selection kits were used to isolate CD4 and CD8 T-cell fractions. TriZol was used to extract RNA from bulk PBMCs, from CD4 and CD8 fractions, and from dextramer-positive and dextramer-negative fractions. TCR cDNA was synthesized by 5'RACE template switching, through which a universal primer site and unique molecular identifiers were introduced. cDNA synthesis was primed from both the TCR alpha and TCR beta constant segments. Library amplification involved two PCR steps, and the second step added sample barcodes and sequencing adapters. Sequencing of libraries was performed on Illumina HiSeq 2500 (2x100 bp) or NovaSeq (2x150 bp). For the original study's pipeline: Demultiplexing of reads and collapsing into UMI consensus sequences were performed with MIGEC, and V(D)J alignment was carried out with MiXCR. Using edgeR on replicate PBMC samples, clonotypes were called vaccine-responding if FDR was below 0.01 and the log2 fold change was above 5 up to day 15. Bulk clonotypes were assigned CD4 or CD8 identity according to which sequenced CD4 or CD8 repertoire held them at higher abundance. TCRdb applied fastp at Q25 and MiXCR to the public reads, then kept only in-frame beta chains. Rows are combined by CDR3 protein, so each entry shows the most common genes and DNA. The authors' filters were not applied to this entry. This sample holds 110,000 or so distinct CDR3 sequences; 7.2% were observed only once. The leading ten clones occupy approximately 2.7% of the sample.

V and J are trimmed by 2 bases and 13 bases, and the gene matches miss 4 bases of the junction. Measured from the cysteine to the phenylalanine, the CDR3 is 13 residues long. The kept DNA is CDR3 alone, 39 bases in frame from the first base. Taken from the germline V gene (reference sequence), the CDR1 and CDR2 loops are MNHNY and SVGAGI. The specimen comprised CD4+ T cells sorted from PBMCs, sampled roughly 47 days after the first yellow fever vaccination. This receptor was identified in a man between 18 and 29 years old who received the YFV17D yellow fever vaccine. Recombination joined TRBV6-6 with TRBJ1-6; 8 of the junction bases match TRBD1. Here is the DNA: TGTGCCAGCAGTTACGGGGACAGGACGCCCCTCCACTTT. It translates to CASSYGDRTPLHF.